These 2 T cell receptor beta chains came from one sample sequenced in a study of OX40 agonist ivuxolimab in advanced cancers. The library relied on the immunoSEQ multiplex PCR assay. TCRdb's version of the immuneACCESS table is confined to in-frame rearrangements and falls short of the full clone set. An unresolved V gene accounts for under half of the shortfall where checked; the remainder is of unknown origin. For this sample there are 74,000 or so clones; about 88% appear just once. The biggest ten clones account for around 2% of the sample. Sample: CD4+ or CD8+ T cells sorted from blood, taken in a trial of the OX40 agonist ivuxolimab. The receptor set was obtained from an adult with an advanced solid tumor such as melanoma, head and neck, liver or kidney cancer.

This clone was picked up many times. This chain uses TRBV28 with TRBJ1-2; D ambiguous. V was trimmed by 5 bases and J by 2 bases, leaving 15 bases between them. CDR3 length equals 15 residues. Germline CDR1 reads MDHEN; CDR2 reads SYDVKM. DNA of the CDR3: TGTGCCAGCAGTCTCCGGACCGTCCGAAACTATGGCTACACCTTC. Translated: CASSLRTVRNYGYTF.

The count of this clone is one. The rearrangement joins TRBV7-3 to TRBJ2-2, with a possible D match to TRBD2 (5 bases). The V end was cut by 6 bases, the J end by 3 bases, with 5 bases between. Germline V gene sequence: CDR1 SGHTA, CDR2 FQGTGA. The CDR3 is 12 amino acids. DNA of the CDR3: TGTGCCAGCAGGGAGGACACCGGGGAGCTGTTTTTT. As protein: CASREDTGELFF.